These T cell receptor beta chains were read from a single sample in a study of T cell responses to AZD1222 COVID-19 vaccine. TCRdb keeps only in-frame clones here, not all; method: immunoSEQ multiplex PCR. The sample includes about 120,000 clones, roughly 90% of them seen just once. Sequenced here: peripheral blood, sampled on day 0 of AZD1222 vaccination. The receptors originated from an adult in good health. Each CDR3 is given with its conserved first and last residue. The D gene is left open where the match is weak. Clone size is stated in some rows and not others, as once, few, many or a class when expanded.

d_call	v_call	j_call	clone_size	cdr3_nt	cdr3_aa
TRBD1	TRBV5-1	TRBJ1-2	.	TGCGCCAGCAGCTCGGACAGGGCCTTTGATTATGGCTACACCTTC	CASSSDRAFDYGYTF
.	TRBV24-1	TRBJ2-5	few	TGTGCCACCAGTGGCGAGGGTTGGGGGGAGACCCAGTACTTC	CATSGEGWGETQYF
.	TRBV19	TRBJ2-1	once	TGTGCCAGTAGTAGCGGTGGCTCCTACAATGAGCAGTTCTTC	CASSSGGSYNEQFF
.	TRBV9	TRBJ2-7	.	TGTGCCAGCAGCGTAGCATATAGCGGCCCCTACGAGCAGTACTTC	CASSVAYSGPYEQYF
.	TRBV7-8	TRBJ2-2	.	TGTGCCAGCAGCTCCCAGGGGATGCGGGTCGGGGAGCTGTTTTTT	CASSSQGMRVGELFF
.	TRBV3-1/TRBV3-2	TRBJ2-5	few	TGTGCCAGCAGCCTTACATTACAAGAGACCCAGTACTTC	CASSLTLQETQYF
TRBD1	TRBV24-1	TRBJ1-5	.	TGTGCCACCAGTGACGCCAGACAGGGAGGCAATCAGCCCCAGCATTTT	CATSDARQGGNQPQHF
.	TRBV5-4	TRBJ2-2	.	TGTGCCAGCAGCTTGATCACCGGGGAGCTGTTTTTT	CASSLITGELFF
.	TRBV4-2	TRBJ1-5	.	TGTGCCAGCAGCCAAGGCGATATAGGGCCTAGCAATCAGCCCCAGCATTTT	CASSQGDIGPSNQPQHF
.	TRBV3-1/TRBV3-2	TRBJ1-1	few	TGTGCCAGCAGCCAAATTCGTCGGGGGAGGGGAGCTTTCTTT	CASSQIRRGRGAFF
.	TRBV12-2	TRBJ2-5	.	TGTGCAAGTCGCTTAGCTAAGGGTCGGGGGGTCCAAGAGACCCAGTACTTC	CASRLAKGRGVQETQYF
TRBD1	TRBV28	TRBJ1-2	.	TGTGCCAGCAGTTTCCGGGACAGGGTCTATGGCTACACCTTC	CASSFRDRVYGYTF
.	TRBV28	TRBJ1-2	.	TGTGCCAGCAGCCAGGGGAAGATGGGCCTAAGCGGGTTATATGGCTACACCTTC	CASSQGKMGLSGLYGYTF
TRBD1	TRBV29-1	TRBJ1-2	once	TGCAGCGTAATAGGGCAGGGGGTTTCCTATGGCTACACCTTC	CSVIGQGVSYGYTF
.	TRBV13	TRBJ1-6	.	TGTGCCAGCAGCTTAGTTCGCTATAATTCACCCCTCCACTTT	CASSLVRYNSPLHF
.	TRBV7-3	TRBJ2-3	.	TGTGCCAGCAGCTTACTAGGGGAAACAGATACGCAGTATTTT	CASSLLGETDTQYF
TRBD1	TRBV7-6	TRBJ1-4	.	TGTGCCAGCAGCTCGCCGACAGGGGGCGGGGAAAAACTGTTTTTT	CASSSPTGGGEKLFF
.	TRBV3-1/TRBV3-2	TRBJ1-5	.	TGTGCCAGCAGCCAATCGAACAGCTTCCATCAGCCCCAGCATTTT	CASSQSNSFHQPQHF
.	TRBV5-1	TRBJ1-1	.	TGCGCCAGCAGCTTGAGGATTCGGGGCACTGAAGCTTTCTTT	CASSLRIRGTEAFF
TRBD1	TRBV27	TRBJ1-2	once	TGTGCCAGCAGTTTAGGACAGGGAGATGGCTATGGCTACACCTTC	CASSLGQGDGYGYTF
TRBD2	TRBV28	TRBJ2-7	.	TGTGCCAGCACCCTAGAGGGCACTAGCGGGAGCACCGAGCAGTACTTC	CASTLEGTSGSTEQYF
.	TRBV6-4	TRBJ2-3	.	TGTGCCAGCAGCCCGAATGTGGGGTTCACAGATACGCAGTATTTT	CASSPNVGFTDTQYF
.	TRBV7-8	TRBJ2-2	.	TGTGCCAGCAGTCAAGCTCCGGGACCGAGAACTTCGAACACCGGGGAGCTGTTTTTT	CASSQAPGPRTSNTGELFF
.	TRBV18	TRBJ2-2	.	TGTGCCAGCTCACCCGGACGGAGATCCGGGGAGCTGTTTTTT	CASSPGRRSGELFF
.	TRBV3-1/TRBV3-2	TRBJ1-1	.	TGTGCCAGCAGCCAAGGTATGCAGAACCCTGAAGCTTTCTTT	CASSQGMQNPEAFF
.	TRBV7-8	TRBJ2-5	.	TGTGCCAGCAGCTTAGCCGACACGGCGGGGGAGACCCAGTACTTC	CASSLADTAGETQYF
.	TRBV6-2/TRBV6-3	TRBJ2-7	.	TGTGCCAGCAGTTATTCCCCTGATATCTACGAGCAGTACTTC	CASSYSPDIYEQYF
TRBD1	TRBV10-3	TRBJ1-2	.	TGTGCCATCGCCGGGGACAGCGGCTATGGCTACACCTTC	CAIAGDSGYGYTF
TRBD1	TRBV19	TRBJ1-5	.	TGTGCCAGTAGCTCGGGCAGGACAGGGAGGGGCAATCAGCCCCAGCATTTT	CASSSGRTGRGNQPQHF
.	TRBV4-2	TRBJ1-2	.	TGTGCCAGCAGCCAAGATCCCTGGACTAACTATGGCTACACCTTC	CASSQDPWTNYGYTF
.	TRBV6-7	TRBJ1-1	.	TGTGCCAGCAGGGCGGGGAACGAAGCTTTCTTT	CASRAGNEAFF
.	TRBV12-5	TRBJ1-1	.	TGTGCTAGTGGGTATGGGAACGGAGCTTTCTTT	CASGYGNGAFF
.	TRBV19	TRBJ1-1	.	TGTGCCAGTAGTATAGGGGGATTTACTGAAGCTTTCTTT	CASSIGGFTEAFF
.	TRBV19	TRBJ2-1	.	TGTGCCAGTAGTATTGGAAATGGGGATGAGCAGTTCTTC	CASSIGNGDEQFF
TRBD1	TRBV19	TRBJ2-1	.	TGTGCCAGTACCCCGGACAGGGGCGGGTACAATGAGCAGTTCTTC	CASTPDRGGYNEQFF
TRBD1	TRBV7-8	TRBJ1-4	.	TGTGCCAGCAGCTTAGGTTCAAGGGGGCGGAATGAAAAACTGTTTTTT	CASSLGSRGRNEKLFF
TRBD1	TRBV5-5	TRBJ1-1	once	TGTGCCAGCAGCCGTACCACGGGACAGCGTACGTCTGAAGCTTTCTTT	CASSRTTGQRTSEAFF
.	TRBV7-9	TRBJ1-4	once	TGTGCCAGCAACCGGGGGGTGGGGAGTGAAAAACTGTTTTTT	CASNRGVGSEKLFF
.	TRBV3-1/TRBV3-2	TRBJ2-3	.	TGTGCCAGCAGCCAAGAGGTGGGGACAGATACGCAGTATTTT	CASSQEVGTDTQYF
.	TRBV19	TRBJ2-3	.	TGTGCCAGTAGTATCGGGGGCGCCGGTGATACGCAGTATTTT	CASSIGGAGDTQYF